Described below is a single T cell receptor beta chain sequence and its context. Its antigen is unknown. The source of the sample is a study of beta chain features in type 1 diabetes. Study-wide findings and caveats: VDJ junctions from type 1 diabetes patients carried fewer insertions and larger deletions.

Expressed TCRB transcripts were sequenced because the entire RNA isolate underwent reverse transcription. The repertoire was sequenced with immunoSEQ multiplex PCR; TCRdb's copy has only in-frame clones and lacks some. The sample contains about 240,000 clones, around 26% of which appear only once. This TCR derives from a man aged 25-45 years in good health. Input material: central memory CD4+ T cells from blood.

The CDR3 nucleotides read TGTGCCAGCAGTAACGGTCCTGTCTATGGCTACACCTTC. It encodes CASSNGPVYGYTF. The chain is built from TRBV25-1 and TRBJ1-2; D uncertain. The CDR3 runs to 13 residues. Trimming pared 5 bases from V and 4 bases from J, leaving 11 bases between. CDR1 is MGHDK, CDR2 SYGVNS, per germline.